The 20 T cell receptor beta chains listed next were all sequenced from one sample in a study of T cell responses to AZD1222 COVID-19 vaccine. Assay: immunoSEQ multiplex PCR; the TCRdb copy retains only in-frame clones and omits some. Counted here are around 130,000 clones, roughly 92% occurring once; the ten biggest clones make up 0.85% to 1.2%. The material sequenced was peripheral blood, taken 28 days after the second AZD1222 dose. The source of these receptors is an adult who received the AZD1222 COVID-19 vaccine.

The chain has TRBV6-2 or TRBV6-3 and TRBJ2-4; D is undetermined. This CDR3 region has 14 residues. Between the trimmed V and J ends, which lost 6 bases and 6 bases, there was a span of 15 bases. The V gene's germline CDR1 is MNHEY and CDR2 SVGEGT. DNA of the CDR3: TGTGCCAGCAGCCTCGGCCCGGCCTTAAACATTCAGTACTTC. Protein product: CASSLGPALNIQYF.

This sequence joins TRBV10-3 and TRBJ2-1, with D possibly being TRBD1 or TRBD2 (5 bases each). Trimming took 6 bases from V and 9 from J, leaving 15 bases between them. The V gene's germline CDR1 is ENHRY and CDR2 SYGVKD. This CDR3 has 13 amino acids. The CDR3 DNA reads as TGTGCCATCAGGAGACAGCTCCGGGGTGAGCAGTTCTTC. Its protein is CAIRRQLRGEQFF.

As DNA, the CDR3 is TGTGCCAGCAGCTTAGATGATAGAGGGGGAGGCCCCCAAGAGACCCAGTACTTC. Protein: CASSLDDRGGGPQETQYF. The chain joins TRBV7-9 to TRBJ2-5; D may be TRBD1 or TRBD2 (6 bases each). The CDR3 runs 18 residues. Germline V gene sequence: CDR1 SEHNR, CDR2 FQNEAQ (reference sequence). Trimming left V 1 base short and J 1 base short, with 19 bases between.

The chain is built from TRBV6-5 and TRBJ2-7; D possibly corresponds to TRBD1 (6 bases). V was pared by 7 bases and J by 7 bases, with 14 bases between. This CDR3 spans 12 amino acids. Germline assignment: CDR1 MNHEY and CDR2 SVGAGI. The CDR3, as DNA: TGTGCCAGCATCCTTGACAGGCTGGAGCAGTACTTC. Translated, it gives CASILDRLEQYF.

This clone was picked up one time. One end of the junction varies from germline; a read error may be responsible. The CDR3 sequence: CASQGQTNF. The CDR3 DNA reads as TGTGCCAGCCAGGGACAGACCAACTTC. The chain carries TRBV2 and TRBJ1-2, with 7 positions matching TRBD1. CDR1 is SNHLY and CDR2 is FYNNEI in the germline V gene. The CDR3 is made up of 9 amino acids.

The rearrangement links TRBV19 to TRBJ1-2, with unresolved D. Germline V gene sequence: CDR1 LNHDA, CDR2 SQIVND (reference sequence). Trimming removed 7 bases at V and 4 bases at J, with 13 bases between. The CDR3 sequence is 13 residues long. CDR3 sequence (DNA): TGTGCCAGTACCCTCCCCGGTTTCTATGGCTACACCTTC. It translates to CASTLPGFYGYTF.

This rearrangement joins TRBV11-3 to TRBJ2-2; D call uncertain. Per the germline V gene, CDR1 is SGHNT and CDR2 is YENEEA. CDR3 size: 14 residues. Between the trimmed V and J ends, which lost 2 bases and 1 base, there was a span of 5 bases. The CDR3 loop reads CASSLIRNTGELFF. DNA of the CDR3: TGTGCCAGCAGCTTAATAAGGAACACCGGGGAGCTGTTTTTT.

The sample holds a few counts of this clone. The chain links TRBV4-1 to TRBJ2-7, with a tentative D call TRBD1 (6 bases). This CDR3 is built from 15 residues. Trimming removed 0 bases at V and 6 bases at J, with 15 bases between. Looked up from germline, CDR1 is MGHRA and CDR2 is YSYEKL. CDR3 in DNA: TGCGCCAGCAGCCAAGAAGCACAGGGCTGGGCCGAGCAGTACTTC. Its translation is CASSQEAQGWAEQYF.

V usage is TRBV4-2 and J usage is TRBJ2-6, with D maybe TRBD1 (6 bases). The CDR3 is made up of 15 amino acids. Trimming cost V 4 bases and J 3 bases, with 10 bases left between them. The germline CDR1 and CDR2 sequences are LGHNA and YNFKEQ. The CDR3 DNA follows: TGTGCCAGCAGCCGAACAGGGCTTGGGGCCAACGTCCTGACTTTC. As protein: CASSRTGLGANVLTF.

The J gene is TRBJ2-7, the V gene TRBV10-3; 9 bases are a match to TRBD1. This CDR3 is built from 14 residues. J was trimmed by 3 bases and V by 8 bases; bases with no gene match: 8. The germline V gene encodes CDR1 ENHRY and CDR2 SYGVKD. This CDR3 is CAIRGTGTNYEQYF. CDR3 bases: TGTGCCATCCGAGGGACAGGGACGAACTACGAGCAGTACTTC.

The chain couples TRBV12-5 to TRBJ1-1; possible D gene TRBD1, 5 bases. Trimming removed 6 bases at V and 1 base at J, with 12 bases between. CDR1 and CDR2 from the germline V gene are LGHNT and FRNRAP. The CDR3 covers 14 residues. Here the CDR3 DNA reads TGTGCTAGTGGGGCAGGGTTCCAGAACACTGAAGCTTTCTTT. Its protein is CASGAGFQNTEAFF.

The V and J genes are TRBV5-5 and TRBJ1-5, with TRBD1 identical over 7 bases. This CDR3 has 15 amino acids. J lost 6 bases, V lost 3 bases, and 9 bases had no gene match. CDR1 SGHKS and CDR2 YYEKEE come from the germline V gene (reference sequence). The CDR3 bases are TGTGCCAGCAGCTGGACCGACAGGGAGAGTCAGCCCCAGCATTTT. Its protein is CASSWTDRESQPQHF.

The rearrangement links TRBV6-6 to TRBJ2-7; 10 bases match TRBD2. Germline loops: CDR1 MNHNY, CDR2 SVGAGI (reference sequence). J gave up 3 bases and V 6 bases, and 5 bases lay outside the gene matches. The CDR3 is 14 residues long. The DNA for the CDR3 is TGTGCCAGCAGGCCTAGCGGGGGAAGCTACGAGCAGTACTTC. It codes for CASRPSGGSYEQYF.

With respect to this clone: The sample contains more than one DNA sequence encoding this CDR3. This rearrangement joins TRBV5-6 to TRBJ2-7; no firm D call. The ends were cut back, 0 bases at V and 0 bases at J, with 4 bases in the middle. This CDR3 region has 13 residues. The germline gives CDR1 SGHDT, CDR2 YYEEEE. This CDR3 reads CASSLGSSYEQYF. CDR3 nucleotide sequence: TGTGCCAGCAGCTTGGGCTCCTCCTACGAGCAGTACTTC.

The V call is TRBV11-2, the J call TRBJ1-4; no clear D. There are 14 residues in the CDR3. Trimming removed 8 bases at V and 1 base at J, with 11 bases between. From germline, CDR1 is SGHAT and CDR2 FQNNGV. The chain's CDR3 is CASSTMITNEKLFF. The CDR3 coding sequence is TGTGCCAGCTCCACGATGATAACTAATGAAAAACTGTTTTTT.

Sample share makes this clone medium-sized. The V call is TRBV6-2 or TRBV6-3, the J call TRBJ1-2, with a tentative D call TRBD1 (5 bases). The germline V gene has CDR1 MNHEY and CDR2 SVGEGT. V was pared by 5 bases and J by 4 bases, with 17 bases between. The CDR3 runs 15 residues. The CDR3 DNA reads as TGTGCCAGCAGTCTAAACCCAGACAGAACCTATGGCTACACCTTC. It is translated as CASSLNPDRTYGYTF.

The J gene is TRBJ2-7, the V gene TRBV3-1 (or the pseudogene TRBV3-2), with 15 positions matching TRBD2. The CDR3 is 15 amino acids. Germline CDR1 is LGHDT and CDR2 is YNNKEL (reference sequence). V lost 4 bases, J lost 7 bases, and 5 bases stayed unmatched. In nucleotides, the CDR3 is TGTGCCAGCAGCCCGGGACTAGCGGGAGGACGGGAGCAGTACTTC. It codes for CASSPGLAGGREQYF.

The chain links TRBV6-5 to TRBJ2-1; possible D gene TRBD1, 6 bases. This CDR3 region has 15 residues. The germline V gene has CDR1 MNHEY and CDR2 SVGAGI. V was cut by 2 bases and J by 8 bases, with 16 bases left in between. The CDR3 nucleotides read TGTGCCAGCAGTTACCGGGCCAGGGGCAGGGATGAGCAGTTCTTC. It yields the protein CASSYRARGRDEQFF.

This chain joins TRBV27 and TRBJ1-6; no clear D gene. Germline V gives CDR1 MNHEY, CDR2 SMNVEV (reference sequence). The CDR3 spans 13 residues. The germline V and J ends were trimmed by 6 bases and 2 bases, with 5 bases remaining between them. The CDR3 DNA sequence: TGTGCCAGCAGCCCGACCTATAATTCACCCCTCCACTTT. It codes for CASSPTYNSPLHF.

The V call is TRBV12-3 or TRBV12-4, the J call TRBJ1-2; 8 positions match TRBD1. The trim removed 4 bases at V and 4 bases at J, leaving 2 bases unmatched. This CDR3 is 13 amino acids long. DNA of the CDR3: TGTGCCAGCAGTTCCGGACAGGGCTATGGCTACACCTTC. Amino acid sequence: CASSSGQGYGYTF.